In its sample, the clone carrying this T cell receptor beta chain was seen once. The record originates from a study of blood T cell repertoires in COVID-19. For the study at large: Both acute and convalescent COVID-19 samples were obtained from the United States, Italy and Spain.

CDR3 length: 13 residues. Germline values: CDR1 WNHNN, CDR2 SYGVQD (reference sequence). The V end was cut by 5 bases, the J end by 1 base, with 8 bases between. In the original processing: Estimation of nucleated cell counts relied on the amplification of reference gene primers. TCRdb's copy holds only in-frame clones and misses some; the assay was immunoSEQ multiplex PCR. The V and J calls and clone size are taken from that table; D and trimming were inferred from the DNA. The repertoire holds 70,000 to 90,000 clones, over 65% seen once, with about 18% in the top ten. The specimen sequenced was peripheral blood. The genes are TRBV10-1 and TRBJ1-1; no clear D. This sequence originates from a woman aged 80 or over with acute or convalescent COVID-19. The CDR3 DNA is TGCGCCAGCAGTTCCCGACAGAACACTGAAGCTTTCTTT. Protein: CASSSRQNTEAFF.